Sequencing of this T cell receptor beta chain was carried out in a study of T cells after yellow fever vaccination (dated by TCRdb to between 2018 and 2021). About the study as a whole: Libraries from fractions with low cell numbers were prepared with the SMART-Seq v4 Ultra Low Input RNA kit. Blood was drawn at multiple timepoints before and after primary and secondary immunization, with bulk PBMC replicates and cell subsets isolated. Bulk TCR alpha and beta repertoires were sequenced longitudinally to track T-cell clones before and after primary and booster YFV17D yellow fever vaccination. The cohort comprised two healthy male donors, one aged 18 to 29 and one aged 30 to 40 years.

What the study reported, not specific to this receptor: Computational filtering was required because FACS-sorted repertoires could contain abundant contaminating clonotypes from the bulk population. Only two donors were included in the study, so the extent to which the findings can be generalized is limited. A small share of clonotypes was detected in both CD4 and CD8 compartments, with the overlap likely arising from convergent recombination. The secondary T-cell response was found to be weaker but faster than the primary response, with a peak reached on day 5 rather than on day 15. Most clones expanded after primary vaccination (almost 97% of CD4 and over 80% of CD8) were re-detected after the booster, suggesting that broad memory maintenance occurred.

TCR cDNA was synthesized by 5'RACE template switching, through which a universal primer site and unique molecular identifiers were introduced. cDNA synthesis was primed from both the TCR alpha and TCR beta constant segments. Two PCR steps were used to amplify libraries, with sample barcodes and sequencing adapters being added in the second step. Libraries were sequenced on Illumina HiSeq 2500 (2x100 bp) or NovaSeq (2x150 bp). Regarding the original processing steps: MIGEC handled demultiplexing of reads and collapsing into UMI consensus sequences, while MiXCR performed V(D)J alignment. Vaccine-responding clonotypes were defined with edgeR using replicate PBMC samples, requiring FDR below 0.01 and a log2 fold change above 5 up to day 15. CD4 or CD8 identity was assigned to each bulk clonotype according to whether the clonotype was present at higher abundance in the sequenced CD4 repertoire or the sequenced CD8 repertoire. The public reads were reprocessed in TCRdb via fastp at Q25 and MiXCR, keeping in-frame beta chains. One record per CDR3 amino acid sequence lists the most common genes and DNA. Clone size and V and J calls follow TCRdb, not the original study. This sample holds 500,000 to 550,000 distinct CDR3 sequences; 20% to 25% were observed only once. Of the sample, around 17% falls within the top ten clones.

The germline V gene specifies MNHEY as CDR1 and SVGAGI as CDR2. Including the terminal cysteine and phenylalanine, the CDR3 comprises 17 residues. Solely the CDR3 DNA is kept, with 51 bases framed from the first base. V sheds 0 bases and J sheds 0 bases, leaving 13 bases between their ends. The sample's treatment or condition label, in plain terms: live attenuated yellow fever vaccine strain. At every blood-draw timepoint, two biological replicates of bulk PBMCs were collected. PBMCs were isolated from peripheral blood using a standard Ficoll-Paque protocol. TriZol was used to extract RNA from bulk PBMCs, CD4 and CD8 fractions, and dextramer-positive and dextramer-negative fractions. This clonotype was counted between two and nine times. Its antigen remains undetermined. No much larger clone exists at a distance of one base, and base qualities are not known.

The rearrangement combines TRBV6-5 with TRBJ2-3, with no confidently assigned D gene. Sequencing was performed on PBMCs, taken roughly 20 days after the first yellow fever vaccination. The clonotype was recovered from a man aged 18 to 30 who received the YFV17D yellow fever vaccine. The CDR3 in this case is CASSYSLTRHSTDTQYF. Read as DNA, the sequence is TGTGCCAGCAGTTACTCCCTTACTCGCCATAGCACAGATACGCAGTATTTT.